The rows below give T cell receptor beta chains drawn from one sample of a study of T cells in tumors after PD-1 blockade. The method was immunoSEQ multiplex PCR; TCRdb's version includes in-frame clones alone and lacks a portion of them. The repertoire includes tens of thousands of clones, 65% to 85% of them detected once, and about 4% sits in the top ten. The sample in question was PBMCs, obtained before anti-PD-1 treatment. Receptors were obtained from a human donor with basal cell carcinoma. CDR3s include the opening cysteine and the closing phenylalanine or tryptophan. Each record gives: clone size, D gene, V gene, J gene, CDR3 protein, CDR3 DNA. The D gene is left open where the match is weak. A clone size is listed for some rows: how often the clone was seen (once, few, many), or a class if it is expanded.

-	-	TRBV7-2	TRBJ2-7	CASSLGFQSRFLYEQYF	TGTGCCAGCAGCTTAGGTTTTCAGTCCAGGTTTCTCTACGAGCAGTACTTC
-	TRBD2	TRBV6-5	TRBJ2-2	CASSRTSAPGELFF	TGTGCCAGCAGCAGGACTAGCGCCCCCGGGGAGCTGTTTTTT
-	-	TRBV6-1	TRBJ1-1	CASSDRVHTEAFF	TGTGCCAGCAGTGACAGGGTTCACACTGAAGCTTTCTTT
-	TRBD2	TRBV5-4	TRBJ2-1	CASSSGVAGVQNEQFF	TGTGCCAGCAGCTCAGGGGTAGCGGGGGTTCAGAATGAGCAGTTCTTC
-	TRBD1	TRBV5-1	TRBJ1-2	CASSLGLQGYYGYTF	TGCGCCAGCAGCTTGGGCTTACAGGGGTACTATGGCTACACCTTC
few	-	TRBV23-1	TRBJ2-2	CASSLNRDTGELFF	TGCGCCAGCAGCCTCAATAGGGACACCGGGGAGCTGTTTTTT
-	TRBD2	TRBV7-9	TRBJ2-1	CASSTSGTTYNEQFF	TGTGCCAGCAGCACATCCGGGACTACCTACAATGAGCAGTTCTTC
-	-	TRBV6-5	TRBJ2-7	CASSIRDNSYEQYF	TGTGCCAGCAGTATCCGGGACAACTCCTACGAGCAGTACTTC
-	-	TRBV3-1/TRBV3-2	TRBJ1-2	CASSQATANYGYTF	TGTGCCAGCAGCCAAGCCACCGCTAACTATGGCTACACCTTC
-	TRBD1	TRBV19	TRBJ1-1	CASSTQGQGALNTEAFF	TGTGCCAGTAGTACCCAGGGACAGGGGGCTTTGAACACTGAAGCTTTCTTT
-	-	TRBV7-6	TRBJ2-1	CASSQQSGGEQFF	TGTGCCAGCAGCCAACAATCGGGCGGTGAGCAGTTCTTC
-	-	TRBV25-1	TRBJ1-3	CASSAENTIYF	TGTGCCAGCAGTGCTGAAAACACCATATATTTT
-	-	TRBV6-5	TRBJ1-1	CASSYRQTMNTEAFF	TGTGCCAGCAGTTACCGACAAACTATGAACACTGAAGCTTTCTTT
-	-	TRBV10-3	TRBJ2-7	CAISEGRVDEQYF	TGTGCCATCAGTGAGGGCAGGGTCGACGAGCAGTACTTC
-	-	TRBV5-1	TRBJ1-1	CASSLGPSINLEAFF	TGCGCCAGCAGCTTGGGACCGTCGATAAACCTTGAAGCTTTCTTT
-	-	TRBV7-8	TRBJ2-7	CASSLEPASSYEQYF	TGTGCCAGCAGCTTGGAACCCGCCTCATCCTACGAGCAGTACTTC
-	-	TRBV6-5	TRBJ2-7	CASSPGTDDAYEQYF	TGTGCCAGCAGTCCCGGGACCGATGATGCCTACGAGCAGTACTTC
-	-	TRBV6-1	TRBJ1-2	CASSEALGAAGRGYTF	TGTGCCAGCAGTGAAGCGCTGGGGGCGGCGGGCCGAGGCTACACCTTC
once	-	TRBV5-8	TRBJ1-5	CASSLNSQPQHF	TGTGCCAGCAGCTTGAATTCTCAGCCCCAGCATTTT
-	TRBD1	TRBV6-5	TRBJ2-2	CASSNDRGVTGELFF	TGTGCCAGCAGTAACGACAGGGGTGTCACCGGGGAGCTGTTTTTT
few	-	TRBV27	TRBJ2-3	CASSRPTDTQYF	TGTGCCAGCAGTCGGCCCACAGATACGCAGTATTTT
-	TRBD1	TRBV30	TRBJ1-1	CAWRRGGGGTEAFF	TGTGCCTGGAGGAGGGGAGGGGGCGGCACTGAAGCTTTCTTT
-	TRBD1	TRBV2	TRBJ1-1	CASSWTGGAFF	TGTGCCAGCAGTTGGACAGGGGGAGCTTTCTTT
-	-	TRBV7-2	TRBJ1-2	CASSLASTYGYTF	TGTGCCAGCAGCTTAGCTTCGACCTATGGCTACACCTTC
-	-	TRBV3-1/TRBV3-2	TRBJ1-6	CASSPSQGTYNSPLHF	TGTGCCAGCAGCCCCTCACAGGGCACCTATAATTCACCCCTCCACTTT
-	-	TRBV5-1	TRBJ2-7	CASSAGSRYEQYF	TGCGCCAGCAGCGCCGGGTCTCGCTACGAGCAGTACTTC
few	-	TRBV20-1	TRBJ1-4	CSAITNEKLFF	TGCAGTGCTATAACTAATGAAAAACTGTTTTTT
-	TRBD2	TRBV5-1	TRBJ2-7	CASSLRGGGAGGPYEQYF	TGCGCCAGCAGCTTGCGTGGGGGCGGAGCGGGGGGACCCTACGAGCAGTACTTC
-	-	TRBV19	TRBJ1-2	CASSTRSGQSYGYTF	TGTGCCAGTAGTACCCGATCCGGACAGTCCTATGGCTACACCTTC
-	-	TRBV4-1	TRBJ1-2	CASSPASAPDYGYTF	TGCGCCAGCAGCCCTGCGTCGGCCCCGGACTATGGCTACACCTTC
once	-	TRBV2	TRBJ2-2	CASSSDIKGGELFF	TGTGCCAGCAGTTCGGACATCAAGGGCGGGGAGCTGTTTTTT
-	-	TRBV21-1	TRBJ1-6	CASSKVEGIGSPLHF	TGTGCCAGCAGCAAAGTTGAGGGGATTGGTTCACCCCTCCACTTT
-	TRBD2	TRBV5-5	TRBJ2-3	CASSLPSGGIGTDTQYF	TGTGCCAGCAGCTTGCCTAGCGGGGGGATTGGCACAGATACGCAGTATTTT
-	TRBD1	TRBV18	TRBJ1-4	CASSADRGNEKLFF	TGTGCCAGCTCAGCGGACAGGGGGAATGAAAAACTGTTTTTT
-	-	TRBV5-1	TRBJ2-6	CASRGVSGANVLTF	TGCGCCAGCAGGGGTGTCTCTGGGGCCAACGTCCTGACTTTC
few	-	TRBV12-3/TRBV12-4	TRBJ2-7	CASTRDTYEQYF	TGTGCCAGCACCCGGGACACCTACGAGCAGTACTTC
-	-	TRBV2	TRBJ2-2	CASSEGGIKTGELFF	TGTGCCAGCAGTGAAGGCGGGATCAAAACCGGGGAGCTGTTTTTT
once	-	TRBV4-1	TRBJ2-2	CASSQGQDTGELFF	TGCGCCAGCAGCCAAGGACAGGACACCGGGGAGCTGTTTTTT